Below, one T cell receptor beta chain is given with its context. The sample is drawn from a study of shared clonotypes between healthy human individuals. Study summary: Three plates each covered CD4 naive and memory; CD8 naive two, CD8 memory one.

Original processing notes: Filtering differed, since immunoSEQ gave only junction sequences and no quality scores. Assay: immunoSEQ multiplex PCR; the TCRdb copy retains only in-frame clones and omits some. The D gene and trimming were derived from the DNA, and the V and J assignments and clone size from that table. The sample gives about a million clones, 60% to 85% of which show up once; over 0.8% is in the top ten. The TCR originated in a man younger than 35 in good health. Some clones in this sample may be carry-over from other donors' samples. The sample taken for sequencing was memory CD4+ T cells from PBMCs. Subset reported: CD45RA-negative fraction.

The CDR3 bases are TGTGCCAGCAGCTTGCGGCCAGGGCCTAATGAAAAACTGTTTTTT. This gives the protein CASSLRPGPNEKLFF. The chain uses TRBV5-5 and TRBJ1-4; maybe TRBD1 (5 bases). Trimming removed 1 base from V and 3 bases from J, with 10 bases in between. This CDR3 is 15 amino acids long. Germline assignment: CDR1 SGHKS and CDR2 YYEKEE (reference sequence). The variable domain in full, with the rest retrieved from reference TRBV5-5 and TRBJ1-4, is DAGVTQSPTHLIKTRGQQVTLRCSPISGHKSVSWYQQVLGQGPQFIFQYYEKEERGRGNFPDRFSARQFPNYSSELNVNALLLGDSALYLCASSLRPGPNEKLFFGSGTQLSVL.